Listed below are T cell receptor beta chains from one sample, sequenced in a study of cytomegalovirus exposure and HLA in healthy donors. Profiled with immunoSEQ multiplex PCR; TCRdb holds only in-frame clones, not every one. The data show about 78,000 clones, approximately 80% seen once. The sample taken for sequencing was PBMCs. Receptor source: a man between 45 and 60 years old in good health and CMV-seropositive. CDR3s include the opening cysteine and the closing phenylalanine or tryptophan. A D gene is named only where the DNA matches it firmly. Clone size is given for some rows only: seen once, a few or many times, or a class if the clone is expanded.

TRBJ2-5	-	-	TRBV11-2	CASSSETQTQYF	TGTGCCAGCAGCTCGGAGACGCAGACCCAGTACTTC
TRBJ2-7	-	-	TRBV7-3	CASSTGGPNYEQYF	TGTGCCAGCAGCACCGGAGGCCCGAACTACGAGCAGTACTTC
TRBJ1-1	TRBD1	-	TRBV5-1	CASSAELRQGSEAFF	TGCGCCAGCAGCGCGGAACTAAGACAGGGGTCTGAAGCTTTCTTT
TRBJ2-5	TRBD1	few	TRBV30	CAWAYRGRGFQETQYF	TGTGCCTGGGCATACAGGGGGCGCGGGTTTCAGGAGACCCAGTACTTC
TRBJ2-7	-	once	TRBV19	CASSISSSPMYEQYF	TGTGCCAGTAGTATCTCCTCTTCCCCTATGTACGAGCAGTACTTC
TRBJ2-3	TRBD1	-	TRBV7-3	CASSTTGTGLPDTQYF	TGTGCCAGCAGCACGACCGGGACAGGGTTGCCAGATACGCAGTATTTT
TRBJ2-3	-	-	TRBV19	CASSMGLGGDTQYF	TGTGCCAGTAGTATGGGACTTGGGGGAGATACGCAGTATTTT
TRBJ2-5	-	-	TRBV5-1	CASSFSETQYF	TGCGCCAGCAGCTTCTCGGAGACCCAGTACTTC
TRBJ2-7	TRBD2	-	TRBV2	CASNTPGLAGVSAASSYEQYF	TGTGCCAGTAACACACCGGGACTAGCGGGAGTCAGCGCCGCGAGCTCCTACGAGCAGTACTTC
TRBJ2-1	-	-	TRBV27	CASRLAWNNEQFF	TGTGCCAGCAGGCTAGCGTGGAACAATGAGCAGTTCTTC
TRBJ2-5	TRBD2	-	TRBV5-1	CASSTWTSGQETQYF	TGCGCCAGCAGCACCTGGACTAGCGGGCAAGAGACCCAGTACTTC
TRBJ1-1	-	-	TRBV13	CASSSDINTEAFF	TGTGCCAGCAGCTCCGACATAAACACTGAAGCTTTCTTT
TRBJ2-7	TRBD2	-	TRBV18	CASSPPLAGVYEQYF	TGTGCCAGCTCACCACCGCTAGCGGGAGTCTACGAGCAGTACTTC
TRBJ2-3	-	-	TRBV30	CAWKRTATDTQYF	TGTGCCTGGAAACGGACAGCCACAGATACGCAGTATTTT
TRBJ2-1	TRBD2	-	TRBV9	CASSVSSSGRNYNEQFF	TGTGCCAGCAGCGTGTCTTCTAGCGGGAGGAACTACAATGAGCAGTTCTTC
TRBJ2-5	TRBD2	few	TRBV10-1	CASAKVAGVRETQYF	TGCGCCAGCGCAAAGGTAGCGGGAGTAAGGGAGACCCAGTACTTC
TRBJ2-7	TRBD1	-	TRBV6-5	CASSYSGTGAHEQYF	TGTGCCAGCAGTTACTCCGGGACAGGGGCCCACGAGCAGTACTTC